This TCR beta chain was documented in a study of Ad26.COV2.S vaccination and SARS-CoV-2 variants. Study as a whole: Ad26.COV2.S was injected intramuscularly once or twice, 56 days apart.

J lost 1 base, V lost 7 bases, and 6 bases had no gene match. Germline-derived CDR1 and CDR2 are MNHEY and SVGAGI. This CDR3 spans 14 amino acids. Overall study findings and caveats: After vaccination, reports described spike-specific CD8+ and CD4+ T cell responses as showing substantial breadth.

Described treatment: around 19 received Ad26.COV2.S at low or high dose, single or two shots; 5 received placebo; per-sample allocation not given. Sampling was done on day 63 after the first vaccine or placebo injection. This clone came up once. Antigen unknown. TCRdb's copy holds only in-frame clones and misses some; the assay was immunoSEQ multiplex PCR. The table shows 510,000 or so clones, with approximately 88% occurring only once. The chain carries TRBV6-5 and TRBJ1-1, with 7 bases aligning to TRBD1. The TCR sequence derives from a person aged 18-65 years who received the Ad26.COV2.S COVID-19 vaccine or a placebo. This sample comprised peripheral blood, obtained in a trial of Ad26.COV2.S vaccine versus placebo. CDR3 protein: CASTPTGRNTEAFF. CDR3 sequence (DNA): TGTGCCAGCACCCCGACAGGGAGGAACACTGAAGCTTTCTTT.